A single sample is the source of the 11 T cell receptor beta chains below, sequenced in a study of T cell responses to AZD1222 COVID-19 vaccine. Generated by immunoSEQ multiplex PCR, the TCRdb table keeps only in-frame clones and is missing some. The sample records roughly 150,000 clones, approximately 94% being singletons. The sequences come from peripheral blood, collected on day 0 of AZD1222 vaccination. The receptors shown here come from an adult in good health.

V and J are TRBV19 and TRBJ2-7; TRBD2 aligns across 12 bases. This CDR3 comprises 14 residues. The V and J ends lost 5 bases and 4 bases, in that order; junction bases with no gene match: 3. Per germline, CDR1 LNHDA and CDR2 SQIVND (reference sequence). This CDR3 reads CASSPGLAGYEQYF. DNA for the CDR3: TGTGCCAGTAGTCCCGGACTAGCGGGATACGAGCAGTACTTC. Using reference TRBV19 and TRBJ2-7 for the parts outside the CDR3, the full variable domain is DGGITQSPKYLFRKEGQNVTLSCEQNLNHDAMYWYRQDPGQGLRLIYYSQIVNDFQKGDIAEGYSVSREKKESFPLTVTSAQKNPTAFYLCASSPGLAGYEQYFGPGTRLTVT.

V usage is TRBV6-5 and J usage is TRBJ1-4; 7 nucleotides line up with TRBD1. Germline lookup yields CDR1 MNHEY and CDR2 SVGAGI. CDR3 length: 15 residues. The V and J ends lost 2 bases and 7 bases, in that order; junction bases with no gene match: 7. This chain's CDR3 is CASSYTGALREKLFF. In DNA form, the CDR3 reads TGTGCCAGCAGTTACACAGGGGCCCTTCGTGAAAAACTGTTTTTT.

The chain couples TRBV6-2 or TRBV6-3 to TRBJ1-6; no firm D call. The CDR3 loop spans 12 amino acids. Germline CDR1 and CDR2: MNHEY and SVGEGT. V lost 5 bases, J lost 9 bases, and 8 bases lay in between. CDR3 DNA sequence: TGTGCCAGCAGTCGTCCAATTTCACCCCTCCACTTT. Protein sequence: CASSRPISPLHF.

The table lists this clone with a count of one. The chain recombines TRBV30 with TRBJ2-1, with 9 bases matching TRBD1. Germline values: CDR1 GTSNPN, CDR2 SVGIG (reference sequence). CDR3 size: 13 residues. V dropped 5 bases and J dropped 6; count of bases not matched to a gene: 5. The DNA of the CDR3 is TGTGCCTGGGCCGGGACAGGGAGCAATGAGCAGTTCTTC. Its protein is CAWAGTGSNEQFF. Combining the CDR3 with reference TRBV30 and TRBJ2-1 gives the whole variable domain SQTIHQWPATLVQPVGSPLSLECTVEGTSNPNLYWYRQAAGRGLQLLFYSVGIGQISSEVPQNLSASRPQDRQFILSSKKLLLSDSGFYLCAWAGTGSNEQFFGPGTRLTVL.

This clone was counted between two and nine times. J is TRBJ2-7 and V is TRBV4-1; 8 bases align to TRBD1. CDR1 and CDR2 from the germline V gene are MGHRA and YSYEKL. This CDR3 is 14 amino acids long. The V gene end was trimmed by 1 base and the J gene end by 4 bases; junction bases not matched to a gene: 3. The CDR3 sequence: CASSQGTGPYEQYF. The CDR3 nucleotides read TGCGCCAGCAGCCAAGGGACAGGGCCGTACGAGCAGTACTTC.

DNA of the CDR3: TGTGCCAGCAGCTTTTCTGGCTACGAGCAGTACTTC. This codes for CASSFSGYEQYF. The rearrangement links TRBV5-6 to TRBJ2-7; unclear D gene. This CDR3 spans 12 amino acids. V lost 2 bases to trimming and J lost 3 bases, with 6 bases between them. Germline loops: CDR1 SGHDT, CDR2 YYEEEE.

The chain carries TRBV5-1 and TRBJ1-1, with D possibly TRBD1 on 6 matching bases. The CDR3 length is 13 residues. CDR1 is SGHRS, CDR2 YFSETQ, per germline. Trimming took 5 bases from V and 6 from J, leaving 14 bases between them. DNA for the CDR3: TGCGCCAGCAGTCCTGGACAGTCCTCTGAAGCTTTCTTT. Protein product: CASSPGQSSEAFF. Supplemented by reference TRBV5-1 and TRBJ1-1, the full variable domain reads KAGVTQTPRYLIKTRGQQVTLSCSPISGHRSVSWYQQTPGQGLQFLFEYFSETQRNKGNFPGRFSGRQFSNSRSEMNVSTLELGDSALYLCASSPGQSSEAFFGQGTRLTVV.

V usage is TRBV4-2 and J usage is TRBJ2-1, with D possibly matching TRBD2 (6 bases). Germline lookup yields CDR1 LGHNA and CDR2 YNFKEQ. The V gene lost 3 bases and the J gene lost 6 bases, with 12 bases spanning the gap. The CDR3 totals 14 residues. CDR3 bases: TGTGCCAGCAGCCAGCCGCAGGGACTCAATGAGCAGTTCTTC. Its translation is CASSQPQGLNEQFF.

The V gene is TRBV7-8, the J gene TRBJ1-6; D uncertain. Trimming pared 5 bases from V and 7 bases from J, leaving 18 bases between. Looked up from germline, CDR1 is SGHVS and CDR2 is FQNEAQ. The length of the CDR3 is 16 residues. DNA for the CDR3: TGTGCCAGCAGCACAGCCCCAGAGGTAGTGAATTCACCCCTCCACTTT. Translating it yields CASSTAPEVVNSPLHF.

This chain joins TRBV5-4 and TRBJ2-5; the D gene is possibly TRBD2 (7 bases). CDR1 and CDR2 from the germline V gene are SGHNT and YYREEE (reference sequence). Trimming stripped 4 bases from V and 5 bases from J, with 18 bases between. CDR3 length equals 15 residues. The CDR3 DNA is TGTGCCAGCAGCCCGCAAGGGGGGGGCGCGGAGACCCAGTACTTC. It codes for CASSPQGGGAETQYF.

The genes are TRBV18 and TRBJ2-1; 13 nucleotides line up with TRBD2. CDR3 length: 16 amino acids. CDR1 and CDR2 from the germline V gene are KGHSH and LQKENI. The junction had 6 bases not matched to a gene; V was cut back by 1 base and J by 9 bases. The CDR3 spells CASSPRTSGGVVEQFF. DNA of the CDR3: TGTGCCAGCTCACCACGGACTAGCGGGGGTGTTGTTGAGCAGTTCTTC. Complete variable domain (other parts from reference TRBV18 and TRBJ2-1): NAGVMQNPRHLVRRRGQEARLRCSPMKGHSHVYWYRQLPEEGLKFMVYLQKENIIDESGMPKERFSAEFPKEGPSILRIQQVVRGDSAAYFCASSPRTSGGVVEQFFGPGTRLTVL.